The rows below give T cell receptor beta chains drawn from one sample of a study of blood T cell repertoires in COVID-19. TCRdb's copy holds only in-frame clones and misses some; the assay was immunoSEQ multiplex PCR. The table has 100,000 or so clones, 90% to 95% seen once. What was sequenced was peripheral blood. These receptors were obtained from a man between 45 and 60 years old with acute or convalescent COVID-19. CDR3s include the opening cysteine and the closing phenylalanine or tryptophan. The D gene is left open where the match is weak. Clone size, where shown, is once, few, many, or a class for clones that have expanded.

>TRBJ2-1|-|TRBV5-1|TRBD2|15
CASSLDGGAWNEQFF
TGCGCCAGCAGCTTGGACGGGGGGGCCTGGAATGAGCAGTTCTTC
>TRBJ1-5|-|TRBV20-1|TRBD1|14
CSASDPQGGQPQHF
TGCAGTGCTAGTGATCCACAGGGGGGGCAGCCCCAGCATTTT
>TRBJ1-1|-|TRBV9|TRBD1|15
CASSVVAGGGTEAFF
TGTGCCAGCAGCGTAGTGGCAGGGGGAGGCACTGAAGCTTTCTTT
>TRBJ2-3|-|TRBV5-1|TRBD2|17
CASSLGRTSGATDTQYF
TGCGCCAGCAGCTTGGGTCGGACTAGCGGGGCCACAGATACGCAGTATTTT
>TRBJ2-1|-|TRBV5-1|-|16
CASSPGGGRAYNEQFF
TGCGCCAGCAGCCCCGGAGGAGGGCGGGCATACAATGAGCAGTTCTTC
>TRBJ2-7|-|TRBV6-4|-|13
CASSEARGSEQYF
TGTGCCAGCAGTGAAGCCCGGGGGAGTGAGCAGTACTTC
>TRBJ1-2|once|TRBV21-1|-|15
CASSKVRRVKYGYTF
TGTGCCAGCAGCAAAGTTCGCCGGGTTAAGTATGGCTACACCTTC
>TRBJ2-1|-|TRBV9|-|14
CASSVTYGYNEQFF
TGTGCCAGCAGCGTAACTTACGGCTACAATGAGCAGTTCTTC
>TRBJ1-3|few|TRBV14|-|16
CASSQRYPGTGNTIYF
TGTGCCAGCAGCCAACGATACCCAGGGACTGGAAACACCATATATTTT
>TRBJ1-6|-|TRBV19|-|16
CASSIAEQAYNSPLHF
TGTGCCAGTAGTATAGCTGAACAGGCATATAATTCACCCCTCCACTTT
>TRBJ2-3|-|TRBV6-2/TRBV6-3|TRBD2|16
CASSYLSGGPTDTQYF
TGTGCCAGCAGTTACTTAAGCGGGGGGCCTACAGATACGCAGTATTTT
>TRBJ2-3|-|TRBV3-1/TRBV3-2|TRBD1|17
CASSQSGRGLITDTQYF
TGTGCCAGCAGCCAAAGCGGCAGGGGGCTAATCACAGATACGCAGTATTTT
>TRBJ1-5|-|TRBV18|TRBD1|15
CASGGTGESNQPQHF
TGTGCCAGCGGGGGGACAGGGGAGAGCAATCAGCCCCAGCATTTT
>TRBJ2-5|-|TRBV7-9|-|13
CATQGAVQETQYF
TGTGCCACCCAAGGGGCGGTGCAAGAGACCCAGTACTTC
>TRBJ1-2|-|TRBV4-3|-|16
CASSPLGQGLNYGYTF
TGCGCCAGCAGCCCGCTCGGCCAGGGACTAAACTATGGCTACACCTTC
>TRBJ1-1|few|TRBV12-3/TRBV12-4|-|13
CASRTGVAKEAFF
TGTGCCAGCAGGACGGGAGTGGCTAAAGAAGCTTTCTTT
>TRBJ2-1|-|TRBV30|-|12
CAWSGGYNEQFF
TGTGCCTGGAGTGGAGGGTACAATGAGCAGTTCTTC
>TRBJ2-5|-|TRBV5-1|TRBD2|16
CASSLGTSGVVETQYF
TGCGCCAGCAGCCTGGGGACTAGCGGGGTAGTTGAGACCCAGTACTTC
>TRBJ2-1|-|TRBV4-1|-|12
CASSQDGRGQFF
TGCGCCAGCAGCCAAGATGGAAGGGGTCAGTTCTTC
>TRBJ1-2|-|TRBV28|-|13
CASKLSGAYGYTF
TGTGCCAGCAAGCTCTCAGGGGCCTATGGCTACACCTTC
>TRBJ1-1|-|TRBV18|-|16
CASSPSTGAWGTEAFF
TGTGCCAGCTCACCCTCGACAGGCGCCTGGGGCACTGAAGCTTTCTTT
>TRBJ2-6|-|TRBV5-1|TRBD1|19
CASSSRWDRVSSGANVLTF
TGCGCCAGCAGCTCCCGGTGGGACAGGGTAAGCTCTGGGGCCAACGTCCTGACTTTC
>TRBJ1-5|few|TRBV6-2/TRBV6-3|-|15
CASSYFSQENQPQHF
TGTGCCAGCAGTTATTTTTCACAGGAGAATCAGCCCCAGCATTTT
>TRBJ2-2|-|TRBV3-1/TRBV3-2|TRBD2|16
CASRRTSASEVGELFF
TGTGCCAGCAGACGGACTAGCGCCTCGGAGGTCGGGGAGCTGTTTTTT
>TRBJ1-1|-|TRBV6-6|TRBD1|15
CASSPDRGRWTEAFF
TGTGCCAGCAGCCCCGACAGGGGGCGGTGGACTGAAGCTTTCTTT
>TRBJ2-1|-|TRBV13|-|16
CASSLGVLSSYNEQFF
TGTGCCAGCAGCTTAGGGGTCCTGAGCTCCTACAATGAGCAGTTCTTC
>TRBJ2-2|-|TRBV2|TRBD2|17
CASSEGLAGGFTGELFF
TGTGCCAGCAGTGAAGGACTAGCGGGGGGTTTCACCGGGGAGCTGTTTTTT
>TRBJ2-3|-|TRBV6-6|-|15
CASAGRGANTDTQYF
TGTGCCAGCGCCGGGAGAGGGGCCAACACAGATACGCAGTATTTT
>TRBJ2-2|-|TRBV7-7|TRBD2|19
CASSFGLAGDRTNTGELFF
TGTGCCAGCAGCTTCGGCCTAGCGGGGGACCGAACGAACACCGGGGAGCTGTTTTTT
>TRBJ2-1|-|TRBV3-1/TRBV3-2|-|15
CASRNRDSVYNEQFF
TGTGCCAGCAGGAACCGAGATTCCGTATACAATGAGCAGTTCTTC
>TRBJ1-5|-|TRBV9|-|14
CASSRGQTNQPQHF
TGTGCCAGCAGCCGAGGACAGACCAATCAGCCCCAGCATTTT
>TRBJ1-4|-|TRBV28|-|12
CASGTPNEKLFF
TGTGCCTCCGGGACACCGAATGAAAAACTGTTTTTT
>TRBJ2-7|once|TRBV5-1|TRBD1|13
CASSRGQGYEQYF
TGCGCCAGCAGCAGGGGACAGGGCTACGAGCAGTACTTC
>TRBJ2-2|-|TRBV27|TRBD1|15
CASSLLQGAGGELFF
TGTGCCAGCAGTTTATTACAGGGGGCCGGCGGGGAGCTGTTTTTT
>TRBJ1-5|few|TRBV6-2/TRBV6-3|-|17
CASSYSTTVYSNQPQHF
TGTGCCAGCAGTTACAGTACGACAGTATATAGCAATCAGCCCCAGCATTTT
>TRBJ1-2|-|TRBV6-5|-|12
CASGGKNYGYTF
TGTGCCAGTGGCGGGAAAAACTATGGCTACACCTTC
>TRBJ2-2|-|TRBV4-2|-|15
CASSHNSEGGGELFF
TGTGCCAGCAGCCACAATTCGGAAGGGGGCGGGGAGCTGTTTTTT
>TRBJ1-6|-|TRBV30|TRBD1|14
CAWSVLTGDSPLHF
TGTGCCTGGAGTGTACTAACAGGGGATTCACCCCTCCACTTT
>TRBJ2-7|-|TRBV27|-|14
CASSSNSFAYEQYF
TGTGCCAGCAGTTCTAACAGCTTTGCCTACGAGCAGTACTTC
>TRBJ1-2|-|TRBV19|-|16
CASSIDQAGVRGGYTF
TGTGCCAGTAGTATAGATCAGGCGGGGGTGCGAGGTGGCTACACCTTC
>TRBJ2-7|-|TRBV19|TRBD1|13
CASSWTGAHEQYF
TGTGCCAGTAGTTGGACAGGGGCCCACGAGCAGTACTTC
>TRBJ1-6|-|TRBV19|TRBD1|15
CASSITGTGSSPLHF
TGTGCCAGTAGTATTACCGGGACAGGGTCTTCACCCCTCCACTTT
>TRBJ1-1|-|TRBV28|TRBD1|15
CASSLGDRVRTEAFF
TGTGCCAGCAGTTTAGGGGACAGGGTTAGGACTGAAGCTTTCTTT
>TRBJ1-3|-|TRBV6-5|-|14
CASSRTHSGNTIYF
TGTGCCAGCAGCCGGACACACTCTGGAAACACCATATATTTT
>TRBJ2-7|once|TRBV4-1|-|16
CASSQASDRPTYEQYF
TGCGCCAGCAGCCAAGCTTCAGACAGGCCTACCTACGAGCAGTACTTC
>TRBJ1-4|-|TRBV25-1|-|15
CASSESGGANEKLFF
TGTGCCAGCAGTGAATCGGGGGGGGCGAATGAAAAACTGTTTTTT
>TRBJ2-5|-|TRBV7-7|TRBD1|14
CASSLGTGPPIQYF
TGTGCCAGCAGCTTAGGGACAGGGCCCCCGATCCAGTACTTC
>TRBJ2-7|once|TRBV6-2/TRBV6-3|-|16
CASSFNYGGTTYEQYF
TGTGCCAGCAGTTTTAACTACGGGGGAACTACCTACGAGCAGTACTTC
>TRBJ2-3|-|TRBV13|-|15
CASSFYKGSTDTQYF
TGTGCCAGCAGCTTCTATAAGGGGAGCACAGATACGCAGTATTTT
>TRBJ1-1|once|TRBV29-1|TRBD1|13
CSVRAGGNTEAFF
TGCAGCGTTCGGGCAGGGGGGAACACTGAAGCTTTCTTT
>TRBJ1-1|once|TRBV7-9|-|14
CASSLGGDSAEAFF
TGTGCCAGCAGCTTAGGGGGGGATAGCGCTGAAGCTTTCTTT